This T cell receptor (beta chain) emerged from a study of molecular identifiers for immune sequencing clone quantification. The germline gives CDR1 SEHNR, CDR2 FQNEAQ (reference sequence). The CDR3 contains 15 residues. Naive CD8 T cells were sorted as CD8+CD4-CCR7+CD45RA+. Concerning this clonotype: Antigen unknown. With a much larger clone just one base away, this may be a read error.

TCRdb redid the calling of the PCR reads with MiXCR, one entry per CDR3 protein. The sample consists of fewer than 70,000 distinct CDR3 sequences, around 18% of them appearing once. General observations from the study: A single cell's spiked Jurkat TCR RNA was reportedly detectable among roughly 920,000 naive cells.

This sequence joins TRBV7-9 and TRBJ2-6, with D perhaps matching TRBD1 (5 bases). The sequenced sample consisted of naive CD8+ T cells from blood, with Jurkat cell RNA spiked in. Subset described: FACS-sorted CD8+CD4-CCR7+CD45RA+ naive T cells. This TCR was sampled from a human donor in good health. Some libraries in this study had Jurkat cell RNA spiked in. The CDR3 is CASIKGVYGANVPTF. The CDR3 nucleotides are TGTGCCAGCATCAAAGGGGTCTATGGGGCCAACGTCCCGACTTTC.